Each of the 17 T cell receptor beta chains below was sequenced from the same sample in a study of blood T cells in healthy people across ages. Next came a second PCR, run for about 7 to 12 cycles, which used a sample-barcoded 5' primer along with a J-beta primer mix. TCRdb analysed the 5' RACE reads with MiXCR anew, one entry per CDR3 protein. The data contain some 640,000 distinct CDR3 sequences, about 30% of them seen just once; the ten biggest clones take up around a sixth. What was sequenced was blood. These receptors were collected from a woman of 80 years or more in good health.

The table lists this clonotype with a count of one. The rearrangement joins TRBV5-6 to TRBJ1-1; D is unresolved. CDR1 is SGHDT, CDR2 YYEEEE, per germline. Trimming took 4 bases from V and 2 from J, leaving 15 bases between them. The CDR3 runs 15 residues. CDR3 bases: TGTGCCAGCAGCGACCAAGGAAGGGTAAACACTGAAGCTTTCTTT. This encodes CASSDQGRVNTEAFF.

The V gene is TRBV28, the J gene TRBJ1-6; TRBD1 is a possible D gene (5 bases). From germline, CDR1 is MDHEN and CDR2 SYDVKM. Between the trimmed V and J ends, which lost 2 bases and 3 bases, there was a span of 8 bases. CDR3 size: 15 residues. CDR3 region: CASSLGTDYNSPLHF. Here the CDR3 DNA reads TGTGCCAGCAGTTTAGGGACGGACTATAATTCACCCCTCCACTTT. Variable domain in full (rest from reference TRBV28 and TRBJ1-6): DVKVTQSSRYLVKRTGEKVFLECVQDMDHENMFWYRQDPGLGLRLIYFSYDVKMKEKGDIPEGYSVSREKKERFSLILESASTNQTSMYLCASSLGTDYNSPLHFGNGTRLTVT.

The chain recombines TRBV6-2 or TRBV6-3 with TRBJ1-5; D not resolved. The V gene lost 8 bases and the J gene lost 7 bases, with 15 bases spanning the gap. The CDR3 loop spans 13 amino acids. Germline CDR1 and CDR2: MNHEY and SVGEGT. The DNA of the CDR3 is TGTGCCAGCCGGGAACTACCGGACCAGCCCCAGCATTTT. As protein: CASRELPDQPQHF.

This clonotype was counted many times. This chain links TRBV30 with TRBJ2-6; D is uncertain. Trimming cost V 0 bases and J 0 bases, with 12 bases left between them. From germline, CDR1 is GTSNPN and CDR2 SVGIG (reference sequence). The length of the CDR3 is 17 residues. The chain's CDR3 is CAWSVYPAGSGANVLTF. The DNA for the CDR3 is TGTGCCTGGAGTGTATACCCCGCCGGCTCTGGGGCCAACGTCCTGACTTTC.

In this sample, this clonotype turned up many times. The chain links TRBV4-2 to TRBJ2-3; D remains ambiguous. Trimming took 0 bases from V and 4 from J, leaving 17 bases between them. The V gene's germline CDR1 is LGHNA and CDR2 YNFKEQ. The CDR3 has 17 residues. The CDR3 DNA follows: TGTGCCAGCAGCCAAGATCCCCCGGGCGGTCCCTCAGATACGCAGTATTTT. Residues: CASSQDPPGGPSDTQYF.

With respect to this clonotype: A much larger clonotype is one base distant, so this may be a read error. V usage is TRBV7-2 and J usage is TRBJ1-2; TRBD1 matches 10 bases. This CDR3 has 14 amino acids. CDR1 and CDR2 (germline): SGHTA, FQGNSA. CDR3 protein: CAGSKDRGYYGYTF. The CDR3 DNA reads as TGTGCCGGCAGCAAGGACAGGGGGTACTATGGCTACACCTTC.

This clonotype was seen at least ten times. The chain carries TRBV20-1 and TRBJ2-6, with TRBD1 as a possible D gene (6 bases). Trimming pared 5 bases from V and 0 bases from J, leaving 11 bases between. The CDR3 consists of 15 residues. CDR1 is DFQATT, CDR2 SNEGSKA, per germline (reference sequence). CDR3 bases: TGCAGTGCTGCAGGGGATAACTCTGGGGCCAACGTCCTGACTTTC. It encodes CSAAGDNSGANVLTF.

This clonotype was observed a few times. The CDR3: CASSLEGYGSNQPQHF. DNA of the CDR3: TGTGCCAGCAGCTTAGAAGGATATGGGAGCAATCAGCCCCAGCATTTT. This rearrangement joins TRBV7-8 to TRBJ1-5; no firm D call. The CDR3 totals 16 residues. V was cut by 1 base and J by 1 base, with 11 bases left in between. The germline V gene encodes CDR1 SGHVS and CDR2 FQNEAQ.

This clonotype has just a few counts. For the CDR3, the DNA is TGTGCCAGCAGGAGCCCAGGATCCCCAGATACGCAGTATTTT. It translates to CASRSPGSPDTQYF. The V and J genes are TRBV28 and TRBJ2-3; no clear D gene. Germline values: CDR1 MDHEN, CDR2 SYDVKM. The V and J ends lost 6 bases and 4 bases respectively, with 14 bases between them. This CDR3 has 14 residues.

This clonotype was recorded many times. The chain links TRBV11-1 to TRBJ2-1, with TRBD2 matching over 11 bases. Looked up from germline, CDR1 is SGHAT and CDR2 is FQDESV (reference sequence). V lost 5 bases, J lost 3 bases, and 6 bases stayed unmatched. This CDR3 is built from 16 residues. The CDR3, as DNA: TGTGCCAGCAGCCTTAGTCTAGCGGGGGGCTACAATGAGCAGTTCTTC. It translates to CASSLSLAGGYNEQFF. Full variable domain (outside the CDR3, taken from reference TRBV11-1 and TRBJ2-1): EAEVAQSPRYKITEKSQAVAFWCDPISGHATLYWYRQILGQGPELLVQFQDESVVDDSQLPKDRFSAERLKGVDSTLKIQPAELGDSAMYLCASSLSLAGGYNEQFFGPGTRLTVL.

This clonotype appeared many times. The chain has TRBV15 and TRBJ2-5; D is possibly TRBD1 (6 bases). The CDR3 is 14 amino acids. CDR1 and CDR2 from the germline V gene are LNHNV and YYDKDF (reference sequence). V dropped 0 bases and J dropped 5 bases, with 10 bases sitting between them. CDR3 amino acids: CATSREGGAETQYF. The CDR3 DNA reads TGTGCCACCAGCAGAGAAGGGGGAGCGGAGACCCAGTACTTC.

The genes are TRBV9 and TRBJ2-3, with 10 bases identical to TRBD2. The CDR3 spans 17 residues. With 3 bases clipped from V and 3 bases from J, the junction kept 10 bases outside the gene matches. Germline V gene sequence: CDR1 SGDLS, CDR2 YYNGEE. Written as DNA, the CDR3 is TGTGCCAGCAGCGACCACCCTTCTAGCGGGAGTACAGATACGCAGTATTTT. This translates into CASSDHPSSGSTDTQYF.

This clonotype was counted ten times or more. This chain links TRBV4-2 with TRBJ2-1; no clear D. Germline V lookup: CDR1 LGHNA, CDR2 YNFKEQ. CDR3 length equals 15 residues. V lost 1 base and J 8 bases, leaving 15 bases between the germline ends. CDR3 residues: CASSQGSVVEDEQFF. DNA of the CDR3: TGTGCCAGCAGCCAAGGGAGCGTTGTAGAGGATGAGCAGTTCTTC.

This clonotype appeared a few times. This sequence joins TRBV5-1 and TRBJ1-1, with TRBD1 as a possible D gene (6 bases). This CDR3 comprises 12 residues. The V gene lost 4 bases and the J gene lost 7 bases, with 11 bases spanning the gap. CDR1 and CDR2 (germline): SGHRS, YFSETQ. The CDR3 is CASSIGQSEAFF. For the CDR3, the DNA is TGCGCCAGCAGCATCGGACAGAGTGAAGCTTTCTTT.

This sequence joins TRBV5-1 and TRBJ2-7, with D possibly being TRBD1 or TRBD2 (5 bases each). The closer fit of TRBJ2-5 to the DNA end suggests the J call may be wrong. CDR1 and CDR2 (germline): SGHRS, YFSETQ. The CDR3 length is 14 residues. CDR3 sequence reads: CASSPGLRRGTQYF. CDR3 DNA sequence: TGCGCCAGCTCTCCCGGACTCCGAAGGGGGACCCAGTACTTC.

This chain joins TRBV9 and TRBJ1-1; D may be TRBD1 (5 bases). The germline CDR1 and CDR2 sequences are SGDLS and YYNGEE. The V and J ends lost 0 bases and 3 bases respectively, with 15 bases between them. The CDR3 contains 16 residues. CDR3 DNA: TGTGCCAGCAGCGTAGTCGCAGGGATGGGGTACACTGAAGCTTTCTTT. Translated, it gives CASSVVAGMGYTEAFF.

This chain connects TRBV12-3 or TRBV12-4 to TRBJ2-2; a possible D gene is TRBD1 (6 bases). The CDR3 sequence is 14 residues long. Trimming took off 3 bases at V and 5 bases at J, with 10 bases between the two ends. Here the CDR3 reads CASSFRGGTGELFF. CDR3 coding DNA: TGTGCCAGCAGTTTCAGGGGTGGGACCGGGGAGCTGTTTTTT.